This T cell receptor (beta chain) was obtained from a study of T cell responses to AZD1222 COVID-19 vaccine. Overall study context: Second-dose timings of about 4 or about 12 weeks were pooled.

Trimming took off 5 bases at V and 8 bases at J, with 21 bases between the two ends. Germline loops: CDR1 SGHTA, CDR2 FQGNSA. The CDR3 is 15 residues long. Assay: immunoSEQ multiplex PCR; the TCRdb copy retains only in-frame clones and omits some. This sample has 100,000 to 150,000 clones, with approximately 85% found just once. Regarding the study as a whole: Seropositive at baseline were only 5 or 6 AZD1222 recipients. Clonal diversity was possibly underestimated, and the donors were mostly white British, with more females.

For this clone: Antigen specificity is unknown.

This receptor was identified in an adult in good health. Sequencing was performed on peripheral blood, taken on day 0 of AZD1222 vaccination. The rearrangement joins TRBV7-2 to TRBJ1-2; D is uncertain. CDR3 residues: CASSATVGNLRGYTF. In nucleotides, the CDR3 is TGTGCCAGCAGCGCAACCGTGGGGAACCTTAGGGGCTACACCTTC.